This entry lists 22 T cell receptor beta chains sequenced from one sample in a study of cytomegalovirus exposure and HLA in healthy donors. The PCR used 60 Vbeta and 13 Jbeta primers. This table comes from immunoSEQ multiplex PCR, and its TCRdb copy is limited to in-frame clones, with some not included. The sample yields about 110,000 clones, approximately 82% seen once. Sequenced sample: PBMCs. The origin of the receptors is a man aged 25-45 years in good health and CMV-seropositive.

This clone was counted between two and nine times. The chain joins TRBV7-3 to TRBJ2-1, with D tentatively TRBD2 (5 bases). Germline values: CDR1 SGHTA, CDR2 FQGTGA. The CDR3 sequence is 15 residues long. Trimming stripped 2 bases from V and 5 bases from J, with 13 bases between. CDR3: CASSLWPGKNNEQFF. For the CDR3, the DNA is TGTGCCAGCAGCTTATGGCCGGGGAAAAACAATGAGCAGTTCTTC. The full variable domain, with the rest looked up from reference TRBV7-3 and TRBJ2-1, is GAGVSQTPSNKVTEKGKYVELRCDPISGHTALYWYRQSLGQGPEFLIYFQGTGAADDSGLPNDRFFAVRPEGSVSTLKIQRTERGDSAVYLCASSLWPGKNNEQFFGPGTRLTVL.

This rearrangement joins TRBV6-4 to TRBJ2-5; TRBD2 aligns across 13 bases. CDR3 length: 15 amino acids. Germline loops: CDR1 MRHNA, CDR2 SNTAGT. The ends lost 3 bases at V and 2 bases at J; junction bases unmatched: 0. The CDR3 sequence is CASSELAGGQETQYF. The CDR3 DNA reads as TGTGCCAGCAGTGAACTAGCGGGGGGGCAAGAGACCCAGTACTTC.

The rearrangement uses TRBV6-6 and TRBJ2-3; 7 nucleotides match TRBD1. The junction had 12 bases not matched to a gene; V was cut back by 6 bases and J by 3 bases. This CDR3 is built from 16 residues. CDR1 and CDR2 from the germline V gene are MNHNY and SVGAGI (reference sequence). CDR3 sequence reads: CASRSMTGPGTDTQYF. The DNA for the CDR3 is TGTGCCAGCAGGTCAATGACAGGGCCGGGGACAGATACGCAGTATTTT.

This sequence joins TRBV14 and TRBJ2-1, with a weak D call TRBD2 (7 bases). There are 18 residues in the CDR3. V was trimmed by 1 base and J by 14 bases, leaving 30 bases between them. Germline loops: CDR1 SGHDN, CDR2 FVKESK. The CDR3 DNA follows: TGTGCCAGCAGCCAAGTGTTCTCCCGCGGGGGCCGCTTGGCTTGGGAGTTCTTC. This encodes CASSQVFSRGGRLAWEFF.

This clone was counted a few times. The chain joins TRBV30 to TRBJ2-7, with TRBD2 as a possible D gene (5 bases). CDR3 length: 13 residues. With 5 bases removed from V and 0 bases from J, the gap between germline ends came to 11 bases. Germline CDR1 is GTSNPN and CDR2 is SVGIG (reference sequence). The CDR3 bases are TGTGCCTGGCCGGGATTTGGCTCCTACGAGCAGTACTTC. It encodes CAWPGFGSYEQYF.

CDR3 sequence (DNA): TGTGCCAGCAGCCCACCGGGACTAGAGGGTACGCAGTATTTT. It codes for CASSPPGLEGTQYF. J is TRBJ2-3 and V is TRBV11-2, with TRBD2 matching 8 bases. Germline lookup yields CDR1 SGHAT and CDR2 FQNNGV. The length of the CDR3 is 14 residues. V was clipped by 5 bases and J by 8 bases; unmatched bases: 9.

The V call is TRBV10-3, the J call TRBJ2-2; 8 positions agree with TRBD2. This CDR3 spans 15 amino acids. Germline V gene data show CDR1 as ENHRY and CDR2 as SYGVKD. After removal of 9 bases from V and 4 bases from J, the junction contained 10 bases not matched to a gene. CDR3 sequence (DNA): TGTGCCATTTATGGCGGGGGGCGCGGCACCGGGGAGCTGTTTTTT. Protein product: CAIYGGGRGTGELFF.

The chain links TRBV15 to TRBJ1-4; 7 bases match TRBD1. Per the germline V gene, CDR1 is LNHNV and CDR2 is YYDKDF (reference sequence). Losses at the gene ends were 4 bases for V and 7 bases for J; bases not matched to a gene: 3. The CDR3 totals 13 residues. The CDR3 loop is CATSKGAPEKLFF. The CDR3 DNA reads TGTGCCACCAGCAAGGGGGCGCCTGAAAAACTGTTTTTT. The full variable domain, with the rest looked up from reference TRBV15 and TRBJ1-4, is DAMVIQNPRYQVTQFGKPVTLSCSQTLNHNVMYWYQQKSSQAPKLLFHYYDKDFNNEADTPDNFQSRRPNTSFCFLDIRSPGLGDTAMYLCATSKGAPEKLFFGSGTQLSVL.

The rearrangement uses TRBV30 and TRBJ1-5; TRBD1 is a possible D gene (6 bases). CDR3 length: 12 amino acids. V gave up 5 bases and J gave up 3 bases, with 8 bases separating them. Looked up from germline, CDR1 is GTSNPN and CDR2 is SVGIG (reference sequence). CDR3 sequence (DNA): TGTGCCTGGGGACAGTTCAATCAGCCCCAGCATTTT. Protein sequence: CAWGQFNQPQHF.

This clone was detected only a few times. This rearrangement joins TRBV6-1 to TRBJ1-5, with 11 bases aligning to TRBD1. This CDR3 comprises 17 residues. V trimming: 3 bases; J trimming: 6 bases; junction bases outside the gene matches: 10. Per germline, CDR1 MNHNS and CDR2 SASEGT. The CDR3 region has the DNA TGTGCCAGCAGTGAGCCTCCGGGACAGGGGGTTTCTCAGCCCCAGCATTTT. Its translation: CASSEPPGQGVSQPQHF.

Notes on this clone: Different DNA sequences within this sample yield the same CDR3. The chain carries TRBV6-1 and TRBJ1-5; D is unresolved. CDR1 is MNHNS, CDR2 SASEGT, per germline. V was trimmed by 2 bases and J by 2 bases, leaving 10 bases between them. The length of the CDR3 is 15 residues. CDR3 DNA: TGTGCCAGCAGTGAATCGAACAGAGGCAATCAGCCCCAGCATTTT. It encodes CASSESNRGNQPQHF.

The genes are TRBV7-9 and TRBJ1-4, with 9 positions matching TRBD1. This CDR3 is built from 16 residues. J was trimmed by 2 bases and V by 5 bases; bases with no gene match: 6. Germline lookup yields CDR1 SEHNR and CDR2 FQNEAQ (reference sequence). CDR3 amino acids: CASSVGTGITNEKLFF. CDR3 DNA: TGTGCCAGCAGCGTCGGGACAGGGATTACTAATGAAAAACTGTTTTTT.

The genes are TRBV7-2 and TRBJ2-3; 16 bases match TRBD2. V trimming: 5 bases; J trimming: 2 bases; junction bases outside the gene matches: 4. Germline V gene sequence: CDR1 SGHTA, CDR2 FQGNSA. The CDR3 runs 17 residues. The CDR3, as DNA: TGTGCCAGCAGCCCGGGACTAGCGGGGGGGATCACAGATACGCAGTATTTT. Protein sequence: CASSPGLAGGITDTQYF.

The genes are TRBV7-2 and TRBJ1-6; 8 bases match TRBD1. Germline-derived CDR1 and CDR2 are SGHTA and FQGNSA. This CDR3 comprises 15 residues. The junction had 6 bases not matched to a gene; V was cut back by 6 bases and J by 5 bases. CDR3 in amino acids: CASSRDRWDNSPLHF. CDR3 DNA sequence: TGTGCCAGCAGTCGGGACAGGTGGGATAATTCACCCCTCCACTTT.

The chain is built from TRBV13 and TRBJ1-6; TRBD1 matches 9 bases. V was pared by 3 bases and J by 10 bases, with 7 bases of the junction left unmatched. The CDR3 extends over 15 amino acids. Germline CDR1 and CDR2: PRHDT and FYEKMQ (reference sequence). CDR3 DNA sequence: TGTGCCAGCAGCTTTACAGGGGGCGAGGGATCACCCCTCCACTTT. Translating gives CASSFTGGEGSPLHF. The variable domain in full, completed from reference TRBV13 and TRBJ1-6, reads AAGVIQSPRHLIKEKRETATLKCYPIPRHDTVYWYQQGPGQDPQFLISFYEKMQSDKGSIPDRFSAQQFSDYHSELNMSSLELGDSALYFCASSFTGGEGSPLHFGNGTRLTVT.

This clone turned up a few times. Written as DNA, the CDR3 is TGTGCCAGCAGTCAAGGACAGTGGAACACCGGGGAGCTGTTTTTT. Protein: CASSQGQWNTGELFF. V is TRBV6-5 and J is TRBJ2-2, with D possibly TRBD1 on 6 matching bases. The CDR3 spans 15 residues. V was pared by 5 bases and J by 1 base, with 11 bases between. Germline lookup yields CDR1 MNHEY and CDR2 SVGAGI.

This chain joins TRBV9 and TRBJ2-7, with 8 bases lining up with TRBD2. CDR3 length equals 18 residues. Germline V lookup: CDR1 SGDLS, CDR2 YYNGEE. The V segment lost 0 bases and the J segment 2 bases; nucleotides outside the gene matches: 13. CDR3 protein: CASSVGTSSAGTPYEQYF. In DNA form, the CDR3 reads TGTGCCAGCAGCGTAGGGACTAGCTCCGCGGGGACCCCCTACGAGCAGTACTTC.

Of note for this clone: The conserved closing phenylalanine or tryptophan is absent in this CDR3, likely reflecting a read error. The chain combines TRBV7-2 with TRBJ1-6; D is unclear. CDR1 and CDR2 (germline): SGHTA, FQGNSA. V was pared by 7 bases and J by 2 bases, with 12 bases between. This CDR3 comprises 15 residues. This chain's CDR3 is CASNNGVTYNSPLHL. Here the CDR3 DNA reads TGTGCCAGCAACAACGGGGTTACCTATAATTCACCCCTCCACCTT.

The count of this clone is one. The chain is built from TRBV29-1 and TRBJ2-1; 7 bases line up with TRBD1. Germline-derived CDR1 and CDR2 are SQVTM and ANQGSEA. The V segment lost 0 bases and the J segment 2 bases; nucleotides outside the gene matches: 4. The CDR3 extends over 15 amino acids. Here the CDR3 DNA reads TGCAGCGTTGAAGACCGGGACAGAACCTACAATGAGCAGTTCTTC. Its translation is CSVEDRDRTYNEQFF.

The chain's CDR3 is CASSFSSYEQYF. CDR3 bases: TGTGCCAGCAGCTTCAGTTCCTACGAGCAGTACTTC. The chain joins TRBV5-6 to TRBJ2-7; D gene ambiguous. The germline V gene has CDR1 SGHDT and CDR2 YYEEEE. This CDR3 spans 12 amino acids. Deletions cut 2 bases from V and 1 base from J, with 4 bases between.

The CDR3 DNA reads as TGTGCCAGTAGACGTTCACTAGCGGGGCCTCTCGATGAGCAGTTCTTC. The encoded protein is CASRRSLAGPLDEQFF. The chain has TRBV19 and TRBJ2-1; TRBD2 agrees at 10 bases. The germline CDR1 and CDR2 sequences are LNHDA and SQIVND (reference sequence). The trim removed 6 bases at V and 8 bases at J, leaving 13 bases unmatched. The CDR3 runs 16 residues.

J is TRBJ2-5 and V is TRBV30; 10 nucleotides line up with TRBD1. V lost 2 bases, J lost 1 base, and 7 bases stayed unmatched. Germline V gives CDR1 GTSNPN, CDR2 SVGIG (reference sequence). This CDR3 comprises 16 residues. The CDR3 region has the DNA TGTGCCTGGAGTCGTAAGGGACAGGGGATCCAAGAGACCCAGTACTTC. This encodes CAWSRKGQGIQETQYF.